The 16 T cell receptor beta chains below were found in one sample sequenced in a study of neoadjuvant anti-PD-1 for oral cavity cancer. Measured with immunoSEQ multiplex PCR; TCRdb has only the in-frame clones, and not every one. The sample has fewer than 8,500 clones, over 60% seen once. The sequences come from PBMCs, collected before nivolumab (anti-PD-1) treatment. The receptors here all came from a person between 35 and 79 years old with oral cavity squamous cell carcinoma.

J is TRBJ2-3 and V is TRBV7-8; no firm D call. With 5 bases removed from V and 2 bases from J, the gap between germline ends came to 11 bases. The germline V gene has CDR1 SGHVS and CDR2 FQNEAQ. CDR3 length: 14 amino acids. The CDR3 region has the DNA TGTGCCAGCAGCGCCCGGCGGACCACAGATACGCAGTATTTT. Translating gives CASSARRTTDTQYF.

The chain has TRBV9 and TRBJ1-4; no clear D. The CDR3 loop spans 15 amino acids. Trimming shortened V by 0 bases and J by 0 bases, and 6 bases separated the two germline ends. In germline, CDR1 is SGDLS, CDR2 YYNGEE. The CDR3 region has the DNA TGTGCCAGCAGCGTAGAGGGAACAACTAATGAAAAACTGTTTTTT. Its translation is CASSVEGTTNEKLFF.

This clone was seen a handful of times. The V gene is TRBV13, the J gene TRBJ1-2; D perhaps matches TRBD1 (5 bases). The CDR3 has 13 residues. Germline V gene lookup returns CDR1 PRHDT and CDR2 FYEKMQ (reference sequence). The V end lost 0 bases, the J end lost 7 bases, and 9 bases lay between the germline ends. The CDR3 here is CASSLGQGGGYTF. The CDR3 DNA reads as TGTGCCAGCAGCTTAGGCCAGGGCGGTGGCTACACCTTC. Full variable domain (remainder filled in from reference TRBV13 and TRBJ1-2): AAGVIQSPRHLIKEKRETATLKCYPIPRHDTVYWYQQGPGQDPQFLISFYEKMQSDKGSIPDRFSAQQFSDYHSELNMSSLELGDSALYFCASSLGQGGGYTFGSGTRLTVV.

The V call is TRBV9, the J call TRBJ1-5, with D maybe TRBD1 (5 bases). CDR1 is SGDLS and CDR2 is YYNGEE in the germline V gene. This CDR3 is built from 15 residues. Trimming took 4 bases from V and 5 from J, leaving 16 bases between them. Here the CDR3 reads CASSRTGTDHQPQHF. The CDR3 nucleotides are TGTGCCAGCAGCCGCACCGGGACTGATCATCAGCCCCAGCATTTT.

This sequence joins TRBV28 and TRBJ2-2; 8 bases map to TRBD1. Germline-derived CDR1 and CDR2 are MDHEN and SYDVKM. V trimming: 0 bases; J trimming: 9 bases; junction bases outside the gene matches: 12. The CDR3 runs to 17 residues. The CDR3 spells CASSLWEFDRGWRELFF. The CDR3 DNA is TGTGCCAGCAGTTTATGGGAGTTCGACAGGGGCTGGCGGGAGCTGTTTTTT.

The chain joins TRBV7-9 to TRBJ2-2; D gene uncertain. CDR3 size: 17 residues. Per germline, CDR1 SEHNR and CDR2 FQNEAQ (reference sequence). V shed 7 bases and J shed 6 bases, with 24 bases lying between them. Here the CDR3 reads CASTDLTHGFFSGELFF. DNA of the CDR3: TGTGCCAGCACCGATCTTACCCACGGCTTTTTCTCCGGGGAGCTGTTTTTT.

The chain uses TRBV7-2 and TRBJ1-5; D unclear. This CDR3 has 15 residues. V lost 5 bases and J 0 bases, leaving 11 bases between the germline ends. Germline V gives CDR1 SGHTA, CDR2 FQGNSA. This CDR3 reads CASSPRFNSNQPQHF. The CDR3 bases are TGTGCCAGCAGCCCCAGATTCAATAGCAATCAGCCCCAGCATTTT.

This chain joins TRBV7-9 and TRBJ2-1; D unresolved. The V gene's germline CDR1 is SEHNR and CDR2 FQNEAQ (reference sequence). CDR3 length equals 11 residues. V was shortened by 3 bases and J by 7 bases, with 4 bases between the two germline ends. CDR3 protein: CASSFANEQFF. The CDR3 coding sequence is TGTGCCAGCAGCTTTGCAAATGAGCAGTTCTTC.

The chain links TRBV7-8 to TRBJ1-2, with a weak D call TRBD1 (6 bases). Trimming removed 1 base from V and 7 bases from J, with 10 bases in between. CDR1 is SGHVS, CDR2 FQNEAQ, per germline. The CDR3 consists of 13 residues. CDR3 sequence reads: CASSLETGSGYTF. The CDR3 DNA reads TGTGCCAGCAGCTTAGAAACAGGGAGTGGCTACACCTTC.

The gene calls are TRBV19 and TRBJ1-2, with 7 bases matching TRBD1. There are 13 residues in the CDR3. The V gene end was trimmed by 7 bases and the J gene end by 5 bases; junction bases not matched to a gene: 7. In germline, CDR1 is LNHDA, CDR2 SQIVND (reference sequence). In DNA, the CDR3 is TGTGCCAGTAAGGGGGCAGCTTGGTATGGCTACACCTTC. Translating it yields CASKGAAWYGYTF. The entire variable domain, with the rest obtained from reference TRBV19 and TRBJ1-2, is as follows: DGGITQSPKYLFRKEGQNVTLSCEQNLNHDAMYWYRQDPGQGLRLIYYSQIVNDFQKGDIAEGYSVSREKKESFPLTVTSAQKNPTAFYLCASKGAAWYGYTFGSGTRLTVV.

The chain uses TRBV19 and TRBJ1-2; possible D gene TRBD1, 6 bases. This CDR3 region has 14 residues. V was clipped by 2 bases and J by 4 bases, with 11 bases between them. Germline CDR1 and CDR2: LNHDA and SQIVND (reference sequence). The CDR3 reads CASSISQGSYGYTF. The CDR3 DNA is TGTGCCAGTAGTATAAGTCAGGGGAGCTATGGCTACACCTTC.

The J gene is TRBJ1-1, the V gene TRBV7-8; D remains ambiguous. CDR1 is SGHVS and CDR2 is FQNEAQ in the germline V gene. The CDR3 consists of 14 residues. Trimming cost V 5 bases and J 3 bases, with 13 bases left between them. CDR3 sequence: CASSTLRGDTEAFF. CDR3 nucleotides: TGTGCCAGCAGCACCTTGCGGGGAGACACTGAAGCTTTCTTT.

This clone was seen only a few times. The CDR3 nucleotides read TGCGCCAGCAGCTTGGAAGCCGAGGGCACTGAAGCTTTCTTT. Translating gives CASSLEAEGTEAFF. The rearrangement joins TRBV5-1 to TRBJ1-1; no firm D call. This CDR3 has 14 amino acids. Germline CDR1 reads SGHRS; CDR2 reads YFSETQ. V lost 0 bases and J lost 4, with 10 bases in between.

The gene calls are TRBV7-2 and TRBJ2-1, with 11 bases lining up with TRBD1. V shed 3 bases and J 6 bases; nucleotides not matched to a gene: 10. Germline values: CDR1 SGHTA, CDR2 FQGNSA. The CDR3 length is 17 residues. This chain's CDR3 is CASSFTPGTGGFNEQFF. CDR3 nucleotide sequence: TGTGCCAGCAGCTTTACTCCCGGGACAGGGGGTTTCAATGAGCAGTTCTTC.

The gene calls are TRBV11-2 and TRBJ2-3; 16 nucleotides agree with TRBD2. Trimming at V came to 0 bases and at J to 0 bases, leaving 6 bases not matched to a gene. Per germline, CDR1 SGHAT and CDR2 FQNNGV. This CDR3 contains 20 residues. The CDR3 region is CASSLDPGLAGGPSTDTQYF. The CDR3 coding sequence is TGTGCCAGCAGCTTAGATCCGGGACTAGCGGGGGGGCCGAGCACAGATACGCAGTATTTT.

The chain recombines TRBV5-1 with TRBJ2-1; D ambiguous. The germline V and J ends were trimmed by 4 bases and 7 bases, with 9 bases remaining between them. The CDR3 loop spans 12 amino acids. Germline loops: CDR1 SGHRS, CDR2 YFSETQ. CDR3 in DNA: TGCGCCAGCAGCCAGACCTGGAATGAGCAGTTCTTC. It encodes CASSQTWNEQFF.